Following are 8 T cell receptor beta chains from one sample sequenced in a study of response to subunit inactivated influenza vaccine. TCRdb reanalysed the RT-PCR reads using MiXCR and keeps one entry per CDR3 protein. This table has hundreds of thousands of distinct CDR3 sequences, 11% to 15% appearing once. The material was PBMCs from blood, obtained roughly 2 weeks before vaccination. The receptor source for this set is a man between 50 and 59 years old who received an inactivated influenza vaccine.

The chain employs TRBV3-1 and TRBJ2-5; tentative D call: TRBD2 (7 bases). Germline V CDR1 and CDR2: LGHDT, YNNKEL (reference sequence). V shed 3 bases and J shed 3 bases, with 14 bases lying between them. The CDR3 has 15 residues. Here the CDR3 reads CASSQRGAGEETQYF. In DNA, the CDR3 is TGTGCCAGCAGCCAGAGGGGGGCGGGGGAAGAGACCCAGTACTTC.

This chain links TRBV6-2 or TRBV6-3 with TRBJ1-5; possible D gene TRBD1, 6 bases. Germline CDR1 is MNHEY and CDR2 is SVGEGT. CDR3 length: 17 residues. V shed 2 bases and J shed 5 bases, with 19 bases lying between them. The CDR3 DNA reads TGTGCCAGCAGTTACGAGGTGCACAGGGAGCTACATCAGCCCCAGCATTTT. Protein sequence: CASSYEVHRELHQPQHF.

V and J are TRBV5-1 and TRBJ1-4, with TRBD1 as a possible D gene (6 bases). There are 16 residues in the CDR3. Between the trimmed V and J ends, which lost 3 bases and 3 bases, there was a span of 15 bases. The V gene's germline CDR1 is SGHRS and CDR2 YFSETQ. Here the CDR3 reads CASSWTEPTSNEKLFF. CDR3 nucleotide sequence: TGCGCCAGCAGCTGGACAGAACCAACATCTAATGAAAAACTGTTTTTT.

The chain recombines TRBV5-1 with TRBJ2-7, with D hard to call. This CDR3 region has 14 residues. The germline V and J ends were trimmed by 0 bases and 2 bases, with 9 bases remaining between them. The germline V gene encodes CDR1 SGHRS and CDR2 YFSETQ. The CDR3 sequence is CASSLAPGAYEQYF. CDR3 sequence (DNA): TGCGCCAGCAGCTTGGCCCCTGGGGCCTACGAGCAGTACTTC.

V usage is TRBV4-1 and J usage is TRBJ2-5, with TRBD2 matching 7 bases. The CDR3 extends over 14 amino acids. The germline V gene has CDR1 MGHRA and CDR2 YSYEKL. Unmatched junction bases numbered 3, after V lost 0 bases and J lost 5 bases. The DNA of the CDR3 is TGCGCCAGCAGCCAAGATTGGGGAGGGGAGACCCAGTACTTC. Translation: CASSQDWGGETQYF.

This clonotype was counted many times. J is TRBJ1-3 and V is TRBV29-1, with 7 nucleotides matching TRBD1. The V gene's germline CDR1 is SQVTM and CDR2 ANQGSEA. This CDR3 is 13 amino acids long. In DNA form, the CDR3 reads TGCACCCGGGACAGCAAGACTGGAAACACCATATATTTT. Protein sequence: CTRDSKTGNTIYF.

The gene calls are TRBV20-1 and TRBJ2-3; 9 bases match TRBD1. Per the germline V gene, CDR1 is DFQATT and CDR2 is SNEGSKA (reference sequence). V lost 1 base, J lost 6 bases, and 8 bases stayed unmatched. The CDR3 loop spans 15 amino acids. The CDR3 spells CSARASGTGSDTQYF. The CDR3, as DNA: TGCAGTGCTAGAGCCTCCGGGACAGGGTCGGATACGCAGTATTTT.

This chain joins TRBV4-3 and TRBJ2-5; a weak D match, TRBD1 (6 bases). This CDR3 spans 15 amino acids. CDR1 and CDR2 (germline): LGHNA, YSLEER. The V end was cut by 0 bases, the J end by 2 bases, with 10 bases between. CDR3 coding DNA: TGCGCCAGCAGCCAAGATTGGGGGCGGCAAGAGACCCAGTACTTC. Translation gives CASSQDWGRQETQYF.